Presented here are 9 T cell receptor beta chains from one specimen sequenced in a study of blood T cells in healthy people across ages. The authors ran a second PCR of roughly 7 to 11 cycles using a sample-barcoded 5' primer and a J-beta primer mix. One entry per CDR3 protein results from TCRdb running MiXCR on the 5' RACE reads. The sample holds roughly 800,000 distinct CDR3 sequences, 53% seen once. The sequenced sample was blood. The origin of the receptors is a man older than 75 in good health.

There are a few counts of this clonotype. The gene calls are TRBV28 and TRBJ2-4; a weak D match, TRBD2 (6 bases). The last part of the DNA fits TRBJ2-7 better; the J call may be wrong. The length of the CDR3 is 15 residues. CDR1 and CDR2 from the germline V gene are MDHEN and SYDVKM. This CDR3 is CASSAHGGGTYEQYF. Written as DNA, the CDR3 is TGTGCCAGCAGCGCACACGGGGGAGGAACCTACGAGCAGTACTTC.

The rearrangement links TRBV27 to TRBJ2-2; 7 bases agree with TRBD2. Unmatched junction bases numbered 7, after V lost 10 bases and J lost 5 bases. The CDR3 extends over 13 amino acids. Germline V gives CDR1 MNHEY, CDR2 SMNVEV (reference sequence). The CDR3: CATLGLPTGELFF. CDR3 sequence (DNA): TGTGCCACCTTGGGACTACCGACCGGGGAGCTGTTTTTT.

The V call is TRBV24-1, the J call TRBJ2-3; a possible D gene is TRBD1 (5 bases). Germline V gene lookup returns CDR1 KGHDR and CDR2 SFDVKD. V lost 9 bases to trimming and J lost 5 bases, with 17 bases between them. The CDR3 loop spans 14 amino acids. The chain's CDR3 is CATAPPGIRDTQYF. The CDR3 nucleotides are TGTGCCACCGCGCCCCCAGGGATCAGAGATACGCAGTATTTT.

This chain connects TRBV27 to TRBJ2-5, with 10 bases that match TRBD1. J was trimmed by 11 bases and V by 0 bases; bases with no gene match: 9. Germline V lookup: CDR1 MNHEY, CDR2 SMNVEV (reference sequence). This CDR3 contains 15 residues. CDR3 in amino acids: CASSLSRDRGDEQYF. DNA of the CDR3: TGTGCCAGCAGTTTATCGAGGGACAGGGGCGATGAGCAGTACTTC.

The chain links TRBV20-1 to TRBJ2-1; TRBD1 or TRBD2 may be the D gene (5 bases each). Trimming took off 7 bases at V and 9 bases at J, with 19 bases between the two ends. Germline V lookup: CDR1 DFQATT, CDR2 SNEGSKA (reference sequence). The CDR3 covers 13 residues. The CDR3 region has the DNA TGCAGTGGCTTGGGACCAATCCGGAGTGAGCAGTTCTTC. It encodes CSGLGPIRSEQFF.

In its sample, this clonotype was seen a few times. The chain is built from TRBV29-1 and TRBJ2-7; the D call may be TRBD1 or TRBD2 (5 bases each). There are 13 residues in the CDR3. Trimming pared 6 bases from V and 0 bases from J, leaving 12 bases between. CDR1 and CDR2 from the germline V gene are SQVTM and ANQGSEA. The CDR3 nucleotides read TGCAGCGTGGCCGGGGCACTCTCCTACGAGCAGTACTTC. Its translation is CSVAGALSYEQYF.

There are a few counts of this clonotype. V and J are TRBV20-1 and TRBJ2-7; 12 nucleotides align to TRBD2. The germline CDR1 and CDR2 sequences are DFQATT and SNEGSKA (reference sequence). The J segment lost 3 bases and the V segment lost 7 bases, leaving 7 bases of the junction unmatched. The CDR3 extends over 14 amino acids. The CDR3 DNA sequence: TGCAGTGGCAGACTAGCGGGAGTCAACTACGAGCAGTACTTC. Translated: CSGRLAGVNYEQYF.

This chain connects TRBV7-6 to TRBJ2-7; 10 positions match TRBD1. This CDR3 contains 17 residues. V shed 5 bases, J shed 2 bases, and the junction held 12 bases outside the gene matches. In germline, CDR1 is SGHVS, CDR2 FNYEAQ. CDR3 DNA: TGTGCCAGCAGCCCGCGAGGGACAGGGGTTAGTGCCTACGAGCAGTACTTC. Protein sequence: CASSPRGTGVSAYEQYF.

The genes are TRBV10-3 and TRBJ2-7, with 10 bases matching TRBD1. CDR1 ENHRY and CDR2 SYGVKD come from the germline V gene. Trimming cost V 6 bases and J 4 bases; bases outside gene matches: 6. There are 14 residues in the CDR3. Here the CDR3 reads CAIRAGTGVYEQYF. CDR3 in DNA: TGTGCCATCAGGGCGGGGACAGGGGTGTACGAGCAGTACTTC.